The 20 T cell receptor beta chains below come from one sample, sequenced in a study of shared clonotypes between healthy human individuals. Assay: immunoSEQ multiplex PCR; the TCRdb copy retains only in-frame clones and omits some. This sample yields more than 2 million clones, of which 90% to 95% are seen a single time; more than 0.1% belongs to the top ten. Sequenced sample: naive CD4+ T cells sorted from blood. The subset: CD45RA+ positively selected. These receptor sequences come from a man between 18 and 35 years old in good health.

Here the CDR3 reads CASSVGTSGRADHEQYF. The DNA for the CDR3 is TGTGCCAGCAGCGTCGGGACTAGCGGGAGGGCCGACCACGAGCAGTACTTC. This sequence joins TRBV5-6 and TRBJ2-7; TRBD2 agrees at 16 bases. The V segment lost 4 bases and the J segment 5 bases; nucleotides outside the gene matches: 9. This CDR3 has 17 amino acids. Germline V lookup: CDR1 SGHDT, CDR2 YYEEEE.

The J gene is TRBJ2-4, the V gene TRBV11-2; 7 bases fit TRBD2. Germline assignment: CDR1 SGHAT and CDR2 FQNNGV. The CDR3 has 15 residues. After removal of 1 base from V and 6 bases from J, the junction contained 6 bases not matched to a gene. CDR3 region: CASSLAQTSPNIQYF. The CDR3 nucleotides are TGTGCCAGCAGCTTAGCCCAGACTAGCCCAAACATTCAGTACTTC.

In nucleotides, the CDR3 is TGTGCCAGCAGCCTCGGACAGGGTAACTACGAGCAGTACTTC. The encoded protein is CASSLGQGNYEQYF. This chain uses TRBV9 with TRBJ2-7, with 8 bases matching TRBD1. With V trimmed by 4 bases and J by 3 bases, 6 bases remained unmatched. This CDR3 has 14 residues. CDR1 and CDR2 from the germline V gene are SGDLS and YYNGEE. Based on the CDR3 plus reference TRBV9 and TRBJ2-7, the full variable domain is DSGVTQTPKHLITATGQRVTLRCSPRSGDLSVYWYQQSLDQGLQFLIQYYNGEERAKGNILERFSAQQFPDLHSELNLSSLELGDSALYFCASSLGQGNYEQYFGPGTRLTVT.

This chain uses TRBV5-4 with TRBJ2-2; TRBD2 matches 7 bases. The CDR3 sequence is 16 residues long. CDR1 and CDR2 from the germline V gene are SGHNT and YYREEE (reference sequence). With 4 bases clipped from V and 4 bases from J, the junction kept 10 bases outside the gene matches. As DNA, the CDR3 is TGTGCCAGCAGCCCGGACTTCCCGGGGGGCACCGGGGAGCTGTTTTTT. Translation gives CASSPDFPGGTGELFF.

The chain recombines TRBV2 with TRBJ1-3; D gene ambiguous. This CDR3 has 12 amino acids. Looked up from germline, CDR1 is SNHLY and CDR2 is FYNNEI. V shed 9 bases and J shed 4 bases, with 10 bases lying between them. The chain's CDR3 is CASARRGNTIYF. CDR3 nucleotide sequence: TGTGCCAGTGCACGAAGGGGAAACACCATATATTTT.

The chain couples TRBV11-2 to TRBJ1-1; D gene unclear. V was trimmed by 4 bases and J by 1 base, leaving 16 bases between them. There are 16 residues in the CDR3. Germline CDR1 is SGHAT and CDR2 is FQNNGV. The CDR3 coding sequence is TGTGCCAGCAGCTCGACCAATAGGAGGCAGAACACTGAAGCTTTCTTT. It is translated as CASSSTNRRQNTEAFF.

This clone appeared once. The J gene is TRBJ2-7, the V gene TRBV11-2; no definite D call. CDR1 SGHAT and CDR2 FQNNGV come from the germline V gene. V lost 0 bases and J 4 bases, leaving 19 bases between the germline ends. There are 17 residues in the CDR3. Here the CDR3 reads CASSLDLQQRVIYEQYF. CDR3 DNA sequence: TGTGCCAGCAGCTTAGACCTCCAGCAAAGGGTAATTTACGAGCAGTACTTC.

The chain employs TRBV10-2 and TRBJ2-5, with a weak D call TRBD2 (5 bases). With 9 bases removed from V and 3 bases from J, the gap between germline ends came to 11 bases. The CDR3 sequence is 12 residues long. Germline CDR1 and CDR2: WSHSY and SAAADI. CDR3 protein: CARGEVKETQYF. The CDR3 DNA reads TGCGCCAGGGGAGAGGTTAAAGAGACCCAGTACTTC.

In this sample, this clone turned up once. The rearrangement links TRBV7-8 to TRBJ1-2; D is unclear. The V and J ends lost 1 base and 7 bases respectively, with 7 bases between them. Per germline, CDR1 SGHVS and CDR2 FQNEAQ. CDR3 length: 12 amino acids. The CDR3 protein is CASSLVTSGYTF. As DNA, the CDR3 is TGTGCCAGCAGCTTAGTTACAAGTGGCTACACCTTC.

This chain joins TRBV19 and TRBJ2-7, with 7 positions matching TRBD1. J gave up 2 bases and V 5 bases, and 9 bases lay outside the gene matches. The germline CDR1 and CDR2 sequences are LNHDA and SQIVND (reference sequence). CDR3 length: 15 amino acids. The CDR3 spells CASSAETGPTYEQYF. CDR3 in DNA: TGTGCCAGTAGTGCGGAGACAGGGCCTACCTACGAGCAGTACTTC.

The genes are TRBV9 and TRBJ2-7, with 15 positions matching TRBD2. This CDR3 has 17 amino acids. The germline gives CDR1 SGDLS, CDR2 YYNGEE. Losses at the gene ends were 0 bases for V and 2 bases for J; bases not matched to a gene: 3. CDR3 sequence (DNA): TGTGCCAGCAGCGTAGCTGGACTAGCGGGAGGGCCCTACGAGCAGTACTTC. As protein: CASSVAGLAGGPYEQYF.

The J gene is TRBJ1-5, the V gene TRBV7-2; the D is unclear. The V gene's germline CDR1 is SGHTA and CDR2 FQGNSA. The CDR3 totals 14 residues. V lost 3 bases, J lost 6 bases, and 12 bases lay in between. CDR3 loop: CASSFALVGQPQHF. The CDR3 nucleotides are TGTGCCAGCAGCTTCGCCCTGGTGGGTCAGCCCCAGCATTTT. The complete variable domain, with remaining parts taken from reference TRBV7-2 and TRBJ1-5, reads GAGVSQSPSNKVTEKGKDVELRCDPISGHTALYWYRQSLGQGLEFLIYFQGNSAPDKSGLPSDRFSAERTGGSVSTLTIQRTQQEDSAVYLCASSFALVGQPQHFGDGTRLSIL.

The chain combines TRBV10-2 with TRBJ2-5; D call uncertain. V was shortened by 6 bases and J by 5 bases, with 16 bases between the two germline ends. Looked up from germline, CDR1 is WSHSY and CDR2 is SAAADI. The CDR3 is made up of 14 amino acids. CDR3 DNA sequence: TGCGCCAGCAGGTCGACGGTGTTATGGGAGACCCAGTACTTC. Translation: CASRSTVLWETQYF.

J is TRBJ2-5 and V is TRBV9; TRBD2 matches at 7 bases. V trimming: 0 bases; J trimming: 1 base; junction bases outside the gene matches: 3. The CDR3 totals 15 residues. CDR1 is SGDLS and CDR2 is YYNGEE in the germline V gene. The CDR3: CASSVGGRVQETQYF. CDR3 coding DNA: TGTGCCAGCAGCGTAGGGGGGAGGGTCCAAGAGACCCAGTACTTC.

J is TRBJ2-7 and V is TRBV7-2; 12 bases map to TRBD2. Unmatched junction bases numbered 6, after V lost 5 bases and J lost 4 bases. Germline values: CDR1 SGHTA, CDR2 FQGNSA. The CDR3 loop spans 15 amino acids. The CDR3, as DNA: TGTGCCAGCAGCAGAGGGACTAGCGGGTTTTACGAGCAGTACTTC. Encoded protein: CASSRGTSGFYEQYF.

For this clone: A read error may be the cause here, since a much bigger clone is one base away. Other DNA sequences of this sample code for an identical CDR3. The V and J genes are TRBV7-9 and TRBJ1-1, with 9 bases that match TRBD1. CDR1 SEHNR and CDR2 FQNEAQ come from the germline V gene (reference sequence). The CDR3 runs to 14 residues. Here the CDR3 reads CASSSGRDRVGAFF. The DNA of the CDR3 is TGTGCCAGTAGCTCCGGACGGGACAGGGTGGGAGCTTTCTTT.

This chain joins TRBV6-1 and TRBJ2-2; no clear D gene. Trimming stripped 2 bases from V and 1 base from J, with 11 bases between. There are 16 residues in the CDR3. Germline values: CDR1 MNHNS, CDR2 SASEGT. The CDR3 DNA reads TGTGCCAGCAGTGAATGGGGTTGGGGGAACACCGGGGAGCTGTTTTTT. Protein sequence: CASSEWGWGNTGELFF.

This chain connects TRBV6-1 to TRBJ1-5, with 7 bases that match TRBD1. The CDR3 runs 16 residues. Germline V lookup: CDR1 MNHNS, CDR2 SASEGT. With 3 bases clipped from V and 5 bases from J, the junction kept 10 bases outside the gene matches. CDR3 amino acids: CASSDRRGGGHQPQHF. The CDR3 DNA sequence: TGTGCCAGCAGTGACAGGAGGGGAGGGGGCCATCAGCCCCAGCATTTT.

The chain combines TRBV7-2 with TRBJ1-2; TRBD1 might be the D (6 bases). This CDR3 region has 15 residues. Trimming pared 5 bases from V and 5 bases from J, leaving 18 bases between. Germline values: CDR1 SGHTA, CDR2 FQGNSA. CDR3 amino acids: CASSPRRDTLYGYTF. CDR3 coding DNA: TGTGCCAGCAGCCCACGCCGGGACACCCTTTATGGCTACACCTTC.

The J gene is TRBJ2-2, the V gene TRBV5-8, with D tentatively TRBD1 (5 bases). V was shortened by 1 base and J by 6 bases, with 10 bases between the two germline ends. The CDR3 has 14 residues. Germline V gives CDR1 SGHTS, CDR2 YDEGEE. The CDR3 loop reads CASSLSGLAGELFF. As DNA, the CDR3 is TGTGCCAGCAGCTTGTCAGGGCTGGCCGGGGAGCTGTTTTTT.